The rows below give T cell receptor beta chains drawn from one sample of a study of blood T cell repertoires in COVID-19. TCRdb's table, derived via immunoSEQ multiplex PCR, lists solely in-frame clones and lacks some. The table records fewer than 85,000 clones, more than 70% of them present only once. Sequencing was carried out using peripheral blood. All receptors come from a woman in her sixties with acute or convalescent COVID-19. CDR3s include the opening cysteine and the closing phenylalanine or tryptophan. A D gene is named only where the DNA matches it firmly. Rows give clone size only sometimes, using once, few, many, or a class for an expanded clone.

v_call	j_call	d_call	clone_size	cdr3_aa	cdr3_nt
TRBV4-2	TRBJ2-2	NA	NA	CASSQDVLASDANTGELFF	TGTGCCAGCAGCCAAGATGTCCTAGCGAGTGACGCGAACACCGGGGAGCTGTTTTTT
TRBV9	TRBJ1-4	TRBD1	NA	CASSARTGTEKLFF	TGTGCCAGCAGCGCGCGGACAGGGACCGAAAAACTGTTTTTT
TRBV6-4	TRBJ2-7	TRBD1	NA	CARPRQGPYYEQYF	TGTGCCAGACCGCGACAGGGGCCCTACTACGAGCAGTACTTC
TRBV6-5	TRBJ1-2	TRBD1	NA	CASSYEARGYYGYTF	TGTGCCAGCAGTTACGAGGCCAGGGGGTACTATGGCTACACCTTC
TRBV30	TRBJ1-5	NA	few	CAWSGQGNQPQHF	TGTGCCTGGAGTGGGCAGGGCAATCAGCCCCAGCATTTT
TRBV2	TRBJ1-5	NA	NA	CASRETGRQPQHF	TGTGCCAGCAGGGAAACAGGGAGACAGCCCCAGCATTTT
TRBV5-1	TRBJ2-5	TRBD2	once	CASSPGLAGGTQYF	TGCGCCAGCAGCCCCGGACTAGCGGGGGGGACCCAGTACTTC
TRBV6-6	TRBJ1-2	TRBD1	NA	CASRLPLRGRYYGYTF	TGTGCCAGCAGACTCCCGTTGAGGGGGCGATACTATGGCTACACCTTC
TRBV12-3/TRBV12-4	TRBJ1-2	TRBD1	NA	CASRLQGGGGYTF	TGTGCCAGCAGACTACAGGGGGGAGGGGGCTACACCTTC
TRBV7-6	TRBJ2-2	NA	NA	CASSSFGVVTGELFF	TGTGCCAGCAGCTCGTTCGGGGTAGTCACCGGGGAGCTGTTTTTT
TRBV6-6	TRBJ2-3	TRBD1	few	CASSFDRGITDTQYF	TGTGCCAGCAGTTTTGACAGGGGCATCACAGATACGCAGTATTTT
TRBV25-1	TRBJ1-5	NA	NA	CASSPQAPGSNQPQHF	TGTGCCAGCTCCCCCCAGGCCCCGGGGAGCAATCAGCCCCAGCATTTT
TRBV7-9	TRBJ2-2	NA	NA	CASSFQAGGAGELFF	TGTGCCAGCAGCTTTCAGGCAGGAGGAGCCGGGGAGCTGTTTTTT
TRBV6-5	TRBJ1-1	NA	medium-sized	CASGLLGGGTEAFF	TGTGCCAGCGGGTTGTTGGGGGGGGGCACTGAAGCTTTCTTT
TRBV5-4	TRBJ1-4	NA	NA	CASSLDTGQEKLFF	TGTGCCAGCAGCTTGGACACAGGGCAGGAAAAACTGTTTTTT
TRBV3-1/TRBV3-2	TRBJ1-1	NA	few	CATKSQGWTEAFF	TGTGCCACCAAAAGTCAGGGTTGGACTGAAGCTTTCTTT
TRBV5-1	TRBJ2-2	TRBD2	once	CASSYLAGGNTGELFF	TGCGCCAGCAGCTATCTAGCGGGGGGAAACACCGGGGAGCTGTTTTTT
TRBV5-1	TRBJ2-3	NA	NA	CASSFKLDVDTQYF	TGCGCCAGCAGCTTTAAACTAGACGTAGATACGCAGTATTTT
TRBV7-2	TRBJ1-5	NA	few	CASSLERGGQPQHF	TGTGCCAGCAGCTTAGAACGGGGGGGACAGCCCCAGCATTTT
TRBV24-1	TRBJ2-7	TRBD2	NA	CATSDPGTSGAPEQYF	TGTGCCACCAGTGATCCGGGGACTAGCGGGGCTCCCGAGCAGTACTTC
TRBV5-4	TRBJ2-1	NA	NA	CASSPGGLVGYNEQFF	TGTGCCAGCAGCCCGGGCGGACTCGTGGGGTACAATGAGCAGTTCTTC
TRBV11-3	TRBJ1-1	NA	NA	CASSLGGGGRDTEAFF	TGTGCCAGCAGCTTAGGAGGCGGGGGCCGGGACACTGAAGCTTTCTTT
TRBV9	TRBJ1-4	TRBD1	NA	CASSAQLGQGGDEKLFF	TGTGCCAGCAGCGCGCAATTGGGACAGGGAGGGGATGAAAAACTGTTTTTT
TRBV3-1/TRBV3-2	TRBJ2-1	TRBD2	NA	CASSQFSGGSYNEQFF	TGTGCCAGCAGCCAATTCAGCGGGGGCTCCTACAATGAGCAGTTCTTC
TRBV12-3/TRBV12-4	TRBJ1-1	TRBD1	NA	CASSWDRGLYAFF	TGTGCCAGCAGTTGGGACAGGGGGCTATATGCTTTCTTT
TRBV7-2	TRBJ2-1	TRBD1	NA	CASSLTGGFYNEQFF	TGTGCCAGCAGCTTAACAGGGGGGTTCTACAATGAGCAGTTCTTC
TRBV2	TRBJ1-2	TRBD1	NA	CATLGQGASPYGYTF	TGTGCCACCCTGGGACAGGGGGCAAGTCCCTATGGCTACACCTTC
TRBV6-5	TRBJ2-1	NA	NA	CASSYVRDSSYNEQFF	TGTGCCAGCAGTTACGTGCGGGATAGCTCCTACAATGAGCAGTTCTTC
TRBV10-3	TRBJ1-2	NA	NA	CAISAVTSGYGYTF	TGTGCCATCAGTGCGGTTACCTCAGGATATGGCTACACCTTC
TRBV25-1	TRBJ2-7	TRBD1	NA	CASRTGPTYEQYF	TGTGCCAGCAGGACAGGGCCTACCTACGAGCAGTACTTC
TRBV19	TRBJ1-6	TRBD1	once	CASTTLQGGTSPLHF	TGTGCCAGTACCACCCTACAGGGGGGAACTTCACCCCTCCACTTT
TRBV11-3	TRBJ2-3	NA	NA	CASSLVLGRRDTQYF	TGTGCCAGCAGCTTAGTCTTGGGGAGGAGAGATACGCAGTATTTT
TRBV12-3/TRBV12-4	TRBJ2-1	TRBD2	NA	CASSPGGVVEQFF	TGTGCCAGCAGCCCCGGGGGGGTCGTTGAGCAGTTCTTC
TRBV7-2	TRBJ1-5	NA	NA	CASSFNQGSQPQHF	TGTGCCAGCAGCTTTAACCAGGGGAGTCAGCCCCAGCATTTT
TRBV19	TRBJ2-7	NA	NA	CASSIDGYEQYF	TGTGCCAGTAGTATAGACGGCTACGAGCAGTACTTC
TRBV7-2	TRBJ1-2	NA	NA	CASSPANYGYTF	TGTGCCAGCAGCCCCGCTAACTATGGCTACACCTTC
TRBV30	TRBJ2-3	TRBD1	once	CAWSVNRGFADTQYF	TGTGCCTGGAGTGTAAACAGGGGGTTCGCAGATACGCAGTATTTT
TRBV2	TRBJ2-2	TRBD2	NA	CASSYSGTTGELFF	TGTGCCAGCAGTTATAGCGGGACCACCGGGGAGCTGTTTTTT
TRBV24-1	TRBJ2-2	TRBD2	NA	CATSDFRGAGGTGELFF	TGTGCCACCAGTGATTTCAGGGGAGCGGGAGGGACCGGGGAGCTGTTTTTT
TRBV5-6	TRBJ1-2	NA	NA	CASSYNTNYGYTF	TGTGCCAGCAGCTATAATACTAACTATGGCTACACCTTC
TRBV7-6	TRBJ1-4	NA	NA	CASRRAPEKLFF	TGTGCCAGCAGGAGGGCGCCGGAAAAACTGTTTTTT
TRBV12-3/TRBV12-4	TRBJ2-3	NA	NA	CASSLARSDTQYF	TGTGCCAGCAGTTTAGCGCGTTCAGATACGCAGTATTTT
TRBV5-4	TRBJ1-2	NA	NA	CASTSGDRDGYTF	TGTGCCAGCACCTCAGGGGATCGGGATGGCTACACCTTC
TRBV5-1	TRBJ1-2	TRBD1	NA	CASRPEGQGAIGYTF	TGCGCCAGCCGACCTGAGGGACAGGGGGCAATTGGCTACACCTTC
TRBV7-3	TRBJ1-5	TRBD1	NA	CASRTYRGGNQPQHF	TGTGCCAGCAGGACTTACAGGGGCGGCAATCAGCCCCAGCATTTT
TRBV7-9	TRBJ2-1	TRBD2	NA	CASSLRLAGHNEQFF	TGTGCCAGCAGCTTACGTCTAGCGGGGCACAATGAGCAGTTCTTC
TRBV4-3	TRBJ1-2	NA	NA	CASSQSGVYGYTF	TGCGCCAGCAGCCAATCCGGGGTCTATGGCTACACCTTC
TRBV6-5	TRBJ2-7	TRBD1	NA	CASSPGQGTGEQYF	TGTGCCAGCAGTCCCGGACAGGGGACGGGGGAGCAGTACTTC
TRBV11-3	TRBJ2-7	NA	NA	CASSPGLGQLEQYF	TGTGCCAGCAGCCCAGGGTTGGGGCAGTTGGAGCAGTACTTC
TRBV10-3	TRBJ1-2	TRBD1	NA	CAISAPRQGEDYGYTF	TGTGCCATCAGTGCTCCGAGACAGGGTGAAGACTATGGCTACACCTTC
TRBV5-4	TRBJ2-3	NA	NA	CASSEPNPGDTQYF	TGTGCCAGCAGCGAGCCTAATCCGGGAGATACGCAGTATTTT
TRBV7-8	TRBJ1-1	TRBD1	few	CASRRQGGNTEAFF	TGTGCCAGCAGGAGACAGGGAGGAAACACTGAAGCTTTCTTT
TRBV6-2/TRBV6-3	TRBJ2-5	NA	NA	CASSYVIGPGPGGAQETQYF	TGTGCCAGCAGTTACGTTATAGGTCCGGGCCCGGGCGGGGCCCAAGAGACCCAGTACTTC
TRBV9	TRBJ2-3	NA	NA	CASSLGGTDTQYF	TGTGCCAGCAGCCTGGGAGGTACAGATACGCAGTATTTT
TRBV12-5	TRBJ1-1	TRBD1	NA	CASGPDRVGAFF	TGTGCTAGTGGTCCGGACAGGGTGGGGGCTTTCTTT
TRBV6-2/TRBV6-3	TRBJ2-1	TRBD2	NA	CASSGLAGKDEQFF	TGTGCCAGCAGTGGACTAGCGGGGAAGGATGAGCAGTTCTTC
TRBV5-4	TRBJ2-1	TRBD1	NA	CASRRGQGNSYNEQFF	TGTGCCAGCAGGCGCGGACAGGGGAATTCCTACAATGAGCAGTTCTTC